These 30 T cell receptor beta chains were all obtained from the same sample, sequenced in a study of cytomegalovirus exposure and HLA in healthy donors. A multiplex PCR was run with 60 Vbeta primers and 13 Jbeta primers. Profiling relied on immunoSEQ multiplex PCR, and the TCRdb table lists in-frame clones only, not all of them. The table for this sample gives tens of thousands of clones. Source material: PBMCs. The receptors shown here come from a man between 25 and 39 years old in good health and CMV-seropositive.

V usage is TRBV18 and J usage is TRBJ2-7; 11 bases map to TRBD1. The CDR3 is 16 amino acids. CDR1 is KGHSH, CDR2 LQKENI, per germline. After removal of 2 bases from V and 7 bases from J, the junction contained 10 bases not matched to a gene. CDR3 bases: TGTGCCAGCTCACCAGAGGGACAGGGGGGTTCGGGGGAGCAGTACTTC. Protein sequence: CASSPEGQGGSGEQYF. The whole variable domain, remainder taken from reference TRBV18 and TRBJ2-7, is NAGVMQNPRHLVRRRGQEARLRCSPMKGHSHVYWYRQLPEEGLKFMVYLQKENIIDESGMPKERFSAEFPKEGPSILRIQQVVRGDSAAYFCASSPEGQGGSGEQYFGPGTRLTVT.

The rearrangement joins TRBV5-4 to TRBJ2-3; 10 bases fit TRBD2. The CDR3 length is 15 residues. Germline V CDR1 and CDR2: SGHNT, YYREEE (reference sequence). V dropped 9 bases and J dropped 2; count of bases not matched to a gene: 9. In nucleotides, the CDR3 is TGTGCCACCATGAACGGACTAGCGGTCACAGATACGCAGTATTTT. It encodes CATMNGLAVTDTQYF. The full variable domain, in which reference TRBV5-4 and TRBJ2-3 provide the parts outside the CDR3, is ETGVTQSPTHLIKTRGQQVTLRCSSQSGHNTVSWYQQALGQGPQFIFQYYREEENGRGNFPPRFSGLQFPNYSSELNVNALELDDSALYLCATMNGLAVTDTQYFGPGTRLTVL.

The chain links TRBV6-5 to TRBJ1-5; 8 bases agree with TRBD1. V lost 5 bases to trimming and J lost 3 bases; unmatched junction nucleotides: 3. The CDR3 has 14 residues. The germline CDR1 and CDR2 sequences are MNHEY and SVGAGI. The CDR3 sequence: CASSQTGANQPQHF. The DNA for the CDR3 is TGTGCCAGCAGTCAGACAGGGGCCAATCAGCCCCAGCATTTT.

This chain connects TRBV27 to TRBJ2-2, with D perhaps matching TRBD2 (6 bases). CDR1 and CDR2 (germline): MNHEY, SMNVEV (reference sequence). Deletions cut 3 bases from V and 7 bases from J, with 9 bases between. This CDR3 is 13 amino acids long. CDR3 sequence: CASSLRGYGELFF. The CDR3 DNA reads as TGTGCCAGCAGTTTGCGGGGCTACGGGGAGCTGTTTTTT.

The rearrangement joins TRBV6-5 to TRBJ1-1; a weak D match, TRBD1 (5 bases). Trimming pared 0 bases from V and 6 bases from J, leaving 17 bases between. Germline V gene lookup returns CDR1 MNHEY and CDR2 SVGAGI. The CDR3 contains 16 residues. CDR3 nucleotides: TGTGCCAGCAGTTACTCAGGCGTTCCAGGGATGGCTGAAGCTTTCTTT. It specifies CASSYSGVPGMAEAFF.

The J gene is TRBJ2-7, the V gene TRBV30; TRBD1 might be the D (6 bases). Trimming took off 1 base at V and 0 bases at J, with 10 bases between the two ends. CDR1 is GTSNPN and CDR2 is SVGIG in the germline V gene (reference sequence). The length of the CDR3 is 14 residues. CDR3 sequence reads: CAWSEGVGSYEQYF. The CDR3 DNA reads as TGTGCCTGGAGTGAGGGGGTAGGCTCCTACGAGCAGTACTTC.

The chain couples TRBV10-3 to TRBJ2-7; weak D call: TRBD1 (5 bases). Trimming shortened V by 6 bases and J by 2 bases, and 5 bases separated the two germline ends. This CDR3 region has 11 residues. CDR1 ENHRY and CDR2 SYGVKD come from the germline V gene. The CDR3 nucleotides read TGTGCCATCAGCAGGGCCTACGAGCAGTACTTC. Protein product: CAISRAYEQYF.

Concerning this clone: At one of its ends the junction is not consistent with the germline gene, which may arise from a read error. Other DNA sequences from this sample encode an identical CDR3 as well. The V gene is TRBV5-1, the J gene TRBJ2-7, with 9 bases identical to TRBD1. The CDR3 covers 16 residues. Germline lookup yields CDR1 SGHRS and CDR2 YFSETQ. As DNA, the CDR3 is TGCGCCAGCAGCTTGGCGTCCGGGACAGGGATCTACGAGCAGTATTTC. Translating gives CASSLASGTGIYEQYF. Supplemented by reference TRBV5-1 and TRBJ2-7, the full variable domain reads KAGVTQTPRYLIKTRGQQVTLSCSPISGHRSVSWYQQTPGQGLQFLFEYFSETQRNKGNFPGRFSGRQFSNSRSEMNVSTLELGDSALYLCASSLASGTGIYEQYFGPGTRLTVT.

The chain couples TRBV10-3 to TRBJ1-2, with TRBD1 matching 8 bases. CDR1 and CDR2 from the germline V gene are ENHRY and SYGVKD. The trim removed 5 bases at V and 6 bases at J, leaving 11 bases unmatched. The CDR3 loop spans 15 amino acids. The CDR3 protein is CAISPGQGAADGYTF. For the CDR3, the DNA is TGTGCCATCAGTCCCGGACAGGGAGCCGCTGATGGCTACACCTTC.

This chain connects TRBV6-1 to TRBJ1-3, with D possibly being TRBD1 (5 bases). The CDR3 has 13 residues. V was shortened by 9 bases and J by 10 bases, with 19 bases between the two germline ends. The germline CDR1 and CDR2 sequences are MNHNS and SASEGT. CDR3 in DNA: TGTGCCAGTACTGATAAAAAAAGGGGTACCATATATTTT. Amino acid sequence: CASTDKKRGTIYF.

This rearrangement joins TRBV27 to TRBJ2-7, with 11 bases identical to TRBD2. V lost 4 bases, J lost 6 bases, and 8 bases stayed unmatched. The CDR3 extends over 15 amino acids. Germline-derived CDR1 and CDR2 are MNHEY and SMNVEV (reference sequence). In DNA, the CDR3 is TGTGCCAGCAGTTCCCTTAGCGGGGGGGTCGGCGAGCAGTACTTC. It encodes CASSSLSGGVGEQYF.

J is TRBJ1-1 and V is TRBV15; D ambiguous. Per the germline V gene, CDR1 is LNHNV and CDR2 is YYDKDF (reference sequence). V lost 5 bases to trimming and J lost 0 bases, with 4 bases between them. CDR3 length equals 12 residues. The CDR3: CATSELNTEAFF. CDR3 coding DNA: TGTGCCACCAGCGAGTTGAACACTGAAGCTTTCTTT.

The V and J genes are TRBV10-1 and TRBJ2-2; D ambiguous. Germline assignment: CDR1 WNHNN and CDR2 SYGVQD (reference sequence). Trimming removed 10 bases from V and 1 base from J, with 7 bases in between. The length of the CDR3 is 12 residues. The CDR3 loop reads CATTGNTGELFF. The CDR3 DNA follows: TGCGCCACGACGGGGAACACCGGGGAGCTGTTTTTT.

Here the CDR3 DNA reads TGTGCCAGCAGCTCCAACAGGGGGGACGAGCAGTACTTC. Translating it yields CASSSNRGDEQYF. The rearrangement joins TRBV11-3 to TRBJ2-7, with 8 positions matching TRBD1. Trimming cost V 4 bases and J 5 bases; bases outside gene matches: 4. The CDR3 runs to 13 residues. Germline V gene lookup returns CDR1 SGHNT and CDR2 YENEEA.

Worth noting for this clone: The junction departs from germline at one end; a sequencing error may be responsible. The chain combines TRBV30 with TRBJ1-1; 8 nucleotides line up with TRBD1. Germline V gives CDR1 GTSNPN, CDR2 SVGIG (reference sequence). This CDR3 is built from 15 residues. The DNA of the CDR3 is TGTGCCGGGAGTTCTCGACAGGGGAGTGGGACTGAAGCTTTCTTT. Residues: CAGSSRQGSGTEAFF. The full variable domain, in which reference TRBV30 and TRBJ1-1 provide the parts outside the CDR3, is SQTIHQWPATLVQPVGSPLSLECTVEGTSNPNLYWYRQAAGRGLQLLFYSVGIGQISSEVPQNLSASRPQDRQFILSSKKLLLSDSGFYLCAGSSRQGSGTEAFFGQGTRLTVV.

The rearrangement links TRBV9 to TRBJ2-1; maybe TRBD1 (5 bases). Trimming shortened V by 0 bases and J by 8 bases, and 9 bases separated the two germline ends. The germline V gene encodes CDR1 SGDLS and CDR2 YYNGEE. The CDR3 has 13 residues. CDR3 protein: CASSVEGEDEQFF. CDR3 bases: TGTGCCAGCAGCGTAGAAGGGGAAGATGAGCAGTTCTTC.

The chain recombines TRBV18 with TRBJ1-5; unclear D gene. There are 15 residues in the CDR3. Germline CDR1 is KGHSH and CDR2 is LQKENI. Trimming left V 6 bases short and J 3 bases short, with 15 bases between. The DNA for the CDR3 is TGTGCCAGCTCCCGACACCCTTTGGACAATCAGCCCCAGCATTTT. Protein: CASSRHPLDNQPQHF. Complete variable domain (other parts from reference TRBV18 and TRBJ1-5): NAGVMQNPRHLVRRRGQEARLRCSPMKGHSHVYWYRQLPEEGLKFMVYLQKENIIDESGMPKERFSAEFPKEGPSILRIQQVVRGDSAAYFCASSRHPLDNQPQHFGDGTRLSIL.

Regarding this clone: An end of the junction differs from the germline gene, which may be a read error. The CDR3 here is CASRKQGQGNPIGRMNTEDFF. As DNA, the CDR3 is TGTGCCAGCAGAAAGCAGGGACAGGGGAACCCTATTGGCCGTATGAACACTGAAGATTTCTTT. The rearrangement uses TRBV2 and TRBJ1-1, with 10 bases that match TRBD1. The CDR3 runs 21 residues. Germline V gene data show CDR1 as SNHLY and CDR2 as FYNNEI.

This sequence joins TRBV5-1 and TRBJ2-3; TRBD2 matches at 8 bases. V gave up 0 bases and J gave up 4 bases; unmatched junction bases: 7. The CDR3 loop spans 16 amino acids. From germline, CDR1 is SGHRS and CDR2 YFSETQ. In DNA form, the CDR3 reads TGCGCCAGCAGCTTGGAGAGCGGGGGCCCCGCAGATACGCAGTATTTT. It specifies CASSLESGGPADTQYF.

The chain recombines TRBV6-6 with TRBJ2-7, with a weak D call TRBD1 (5 bases). The germline V gene encodes CDR1 MNHNY and CDR2 SVGAGI (reference sequence). This CDR3 contains 16 residues. V lost 2 bases, J lost 3 bases, and 17 bases lay in between. CDR3 residues: CASSYLGKGSNYEQYF. CDR3 bases: TGTGCCAGCAGTTACCTGGGGAAGGGGTCCAACTACGAGCAGTACTTC.

The rearrangement joins TRBV4-1 to TRBJ1-1; 9 positions match TRBD1. This CDR3 contains 16 residues. CDR1 and CDR2 (germline): MGHRA, YSYEKL. V lost 5 bases to trimming and J lost 4 bases; unmatched junction nucleotides: 11. The CDR3 sequence is CASSYLEGQGSTEAFF. The DNA of the CDR3 is TGCGCCAGCAGCTATCTAGAGGGACAGGGTTCCACTGAAGCTTTCTTT.

This chain connects TRBV30 to TRBJ2-1; D remains unclear. Trimming removed 1 base at V and 5 bases at J, with 15 bases between. There are 15 residues in the CDR3. The germline V gene has CDR1 GTSNPN and CDR2 SVGIG (reference sequence). The CDR3 nucleotides read TGTGCCTGGAGTGACTTGGCGTTGACAAACAATGAGCAGTTCTTC. Its translation: CAWSDLALTNNEQFF.

The chain has TRBV19 and TRBJ1-5, with TRBD1 matching 7 bases. Germline V gene sequence: CDR1 LNHDA, CDR2 SQIVND (reference sequence). The CDR3 consists of 18 residues. Trimming cost V 4 bases and J 4 bases; bases outside gene matches: 16. The CDR3 loop reads CASSRGGRSGVWNQPQHF. The CDR3 bases are TGTGCCAGTAGTAGAGGGGGCCGCTCCGGCGTTTGGAATCAGCCCCAGCATTTT. The full variable domain, in which reference TRBV19 and TRBJ1-5 provide the parts outside the CDR3, is DGGITQSPKYLFRKEGQNVTLSCEQNLNHDAMYWYRQDPGQGLRLIYYSQIVNDFQKGDIAEGYSVSREKKESFPLTVTSAQKNPTAFYLCASSRGGRSGVWNQPQHFGDGTRLSIL.

This sequence joins TRBV30 and TRBJ1-5, with D maybe TRBD1 (6 bases). V lost 5 bases to trimming and J lost 3 bases, with 11 bases between them. The CDR3 consists of 13 residues. Looked up from germline, CDR1 is GTSNPN and CDR2 is SVGIG (reference sequence). In DNA form, the CDR3 reads TGTGCCTGGGCCGGGACAAACAATCAGCCCCAGCATTTT. It yields the protein CAWAGTNNQPQHF.

In DNA, the CDR3 is TGTGCCAGTAGTATAGATATTAACACCTTGAACACTGAAGCTTTCTTT. This translates into CASSIDINTLNTEAFF. The chain uses TRBV19 and TRBJ1-1; no reliable D call. Per germline, CDR1 LNHDA and CDR2 SQIVND (reference sequence). Trimming took off 0 bases at V and 0 bases at J, with 11 bases between the two ends. This CDR3 contains 16 residues.

The chain employs TRBV19 and TRBJ2-3; 8 bases align to TRBD2. The length of the CDR3 is 15 residues. The V gene's germline CDR1 is LNHDA and CDR2 SQIVND (reference sequence). The junction had 6 bases not matched to a gene; V was cut back by 5 bases and J by 2 bases. CDR3 nucleotides: TGTGCCAGTAGTTCTAGCGGGCTGTTCACAGATACGCAGTATTTT. Translation gives CASSSSGLFTDTQYF.

The chain links TRBV30 to TRBJ2-7; TRBD1 agrees at 7 bases. Germline loops: CDR1 GTSNPN, CDR2 SVGIG (reference sequence). Germline trimming cut 7 bases from V and 5 bases from J; bases unmatched to any gene: 17. The CDR3 covers 15 residues. The CDR3 is CASRKTGDISNEQYF. For the CDR3, the DNA is TGTGCCTCCAGAAAAACAGGGGACATTTCGAACGAGCAGTACTTC.

The chain couples TRBV18 to TRBJ1-1; possibly TRBD1 for D (5 bases). V dropped 5 bases and J dropped 6 bases, with 16 bases sitting between them. This CDR3 contains 14 residues. Germline loops: CDR1 KGHSH, CDR2 LQKENI. CDR3 sequence (DNA): TGTGCCAGCTCATCCGACAGTGGGGGGGCTGAAGCTTTCTTT. Amino acid sequence: CASSSDSGGAEAFF.

This chain links TRBV30 with TRBJ1-5; no definite D call. Germline loops: CDR1 GTSNPN, CDR2 SVGIG (reference sequence). The CDR3 has 13 residues. V was cut by 3 bases and J by 12 bases, with 18 bases left in between. The chain's CDR3 is CAWSQNSNHHQHF. Written as DNA, the CDR3 is TGTGCCTGGAGCCAAAATAGCAATCATCACCAGCATTTT.

As to this clone: The junction and the germline gene differ at one end; a read error may be behind it. The chain couples TRBV9 to TRBJ2-1; D may be TRBD2 (5 bases). The CDR3 spans 16 residues. Germline V gives CDR1 SGDLS, CDR2 YYNGEE. The CDR3 DNA follows: TGTGCCAGCAGCGCCGATGTCAGCGGCTCCGACAATGAGCAGTTCTTC. Translating gives CASSADVSGSDNEQFF.